This is a list of T cell receptor beta chains from one sample in a study of T cell responses to AZD1222 COVID-19 vaccine. The data were produced by immunoSEQ multiplex PCR, yet TCRdb's version contains in-frame clones alone and is incomplete. The sample has 100,000 to 150,000 clones, around 90% seen once. The specimen comprised peripheral blood, sampled on day 0 of AZD1222 vaccination. Receptor source: an adult in good health. CDR3s include the opening cysteine and the closing phenylalanine or tryptophan. Fields, in order: clone size, J gene, D gene, V gene, CDR3 DNA, CDR3 protein. D genes are given only for firm matches. Part of the rows lack a size; the others show once, few, many or a class for expanded clones.

clone size: once; J gene: TRBJ1-1; D gene: TRBD1; V gene: TRBV5-1; CDR3 DNA: TGCGCCAGCAGCCCCACAGGGGGCGCGAGTCGGACTGAAGCTTTCTTT; CDR3 protein: CASSPTGGASRTEAFF
clone size: NA; J gene: TRBJ1-5; D gene: NA; V gene: TRBV29-1; CDR3 DNA: TGCAGCGTTGAATGGCAGCCGAATCAGCCCCAGCATTTT; CDR3 protein: CSVEWQPNQPQHF
clone size: NA; J gene: TRBJ1-1; D gene: NA; V gene: TRBV12-3/TRBV12-4; CDR3 DNA: TGTGCCAGCAGTTTAGATCGTGAAGCTTTCTTT; CDR3 protein: CASSLDREAFF
clone size: NA; J gene: TRBJ2-4; D gene: TRBD1; V gene: TRBV5-6; CDR3 DNA: TGTGCCAGCAGATATGGACAGGCGAACAAAAACATTCAGTACTTC; CDR3 protein: CASRYGQANKNIQYF
clone size: NA; J gene: TRBJ2-5; D gene: TRBD2; V gene: TRBV7-9; CDR3 DNA: TGTGCCAGCAGCTTACTCCTAGCGGGGGGGGAGACCCAGTACTTC; CDR3 protein: CASSLLLAGGETQYF
clone size: NA; J gene: TRBJ1-1; D gene: NA; V gene: TRBV5-1; CDR3 DNA: TGCGCCAGCAGCTCCCAGGTAAACACTGAAGCTTTCTTT; CDR3 protein: CASSSQVNTEAFF
clone size: once; J gene: TRBJ1-6; D gene: NA; V gene: TRBV7-2; CDR3 DNA: TGTGCCAGCAGCCAACCACAGGGTAGATCACCCCTCCACTTT; CDR3 protein: CASSQPQGRSPLHF
clone size: NA; J gene: TRBJ2-5; D gene: TRBD2; V gene: TRBV9; CDR3 DNA: TGTGCCAGCAGCACCCGGACTAGGGGAGAGACCCAGTACTTC; CDR3 protein: CASSTRTRGETQYF
clone size: NA; J gene: TRBJ1-2; D gene: NA; V gene: TRBV28; CDR3 DNA: TGTGCCAGCAGTCTCAGGGAGGTGGAAGGCTACACCTTC; CDR3 protein: CASSLREVEGYTF
clone size: NA; J gene: TRBJ1-1; D gene: NA; V gene: TRBV7-9; CDR3 DNA: TGTGCCAGCAGTACAGACGTAGCCATTGCTGAAGCTTTCTTT; CDR3 protein: CASSTDVAIAEAFF
clone size: few; J gene: TRBJ1-1; D gene: TRBD1; V gene: TRBV3-1/TRBV3-2; CDR3 DNA: TGTGCCAGCAGCCTGACCCCCACAGGGGTGGGAGCTTTCTTT; CDR3 protein: CASSLTPTGVGAFF
clone size: NA; J gene: TRBJ2-7; D gene: NA; V gene: TRBV5-1; CDR3 DNA: TGCGCCAGCAGCCCCAGGGACGGGGGCGAGCAGTACTTC; CDR3 protein: CASSPRDGGEQYF
clone size: NA; J gene: TRBJ2-3; D gene: NA; V gene: TRBV28; CDR3 DNA: TGTGCCAGCAGCCCCAACGGGGCTGGGACAGATACGCAGTATTTT; CDR3 protein: CASSPNGAGTDTQYF
clone size: NA; J gene: TRBJ2-7; D gene: NA; V gene: TRBV7-9; CDR3 DNA: TGTGCCAGCAGCTCGGACTACTACGAGCAGTACTTC; CDR3 protein: CASSSDYYEQYF
clone size: NA; J gene: TRBJ2-3; D gene: NA; V gene: TRBV23-1; CDR3 DNA: TGCGCCAGCAGTCGTCTAATCCGTAATACGCAGTATTTT; CDR3 protein: CASSRLIRNTQYF
clone size: NA; J gene: TRBJ2-3; D gene: NA; V gene: TRBV11-2; CDR3 DNA: TGTGCCAGCAGCTTAGGCATATCCGTAGCGTCAGATACGCAGTATTTT; CDR3 protein: CASSLGISVASDTQYF
clone size: NA; J gene: TRBJ1-1; D gene: NA; V gene: TRBV9; CDR3 DNA: TGTGCCAGCAGCGCCTCGAATGTGAACACTGAAGCTTTCTTT; CDR3 protein: CASSASNVNTEAFF
clone size: NA; J gene: TRBJ2-2; D gene: NA; V gene: TRBV3-1/TRBV3-2; CDR3 DNA: TGTGCCAGCAGCCCCGGACCAGCTGGCACCGGGGAGCTGTTTTTT; CDR3 protein: CASSPGPAGTGELFF
clone size: NA; J gene: TRBJ2-5; D gene: NA; V gene: TRBV28; CDR3 DNA: TGTGCCAGCAGTTTAACTAGCCCGGAAGAGACCCAGTACTTC; CDR3 protein: CASSLTSPEETQYF
clone size: NA; J gene: TRBJ1-1; D gene: NA; V gene: TRBV10-3; CDR3 DNA: TGTGCCATCAGTGAATACAAGCCAGGTACTGAAGCTTTCTTT; CDR3 protein: CAISEYKPGTEAFF
clone size: NA; J gene: TRBJ2-5; D gene: TRBD2; V gene: TRBV19; CDR3 DNA: TGTGCCAGTAGTACTAGCGGGAGCCGGGAGACCCAGTACTTC; CDR3 protein: CASSTSGSRETQYF
clone size: NA; J gene: TRBJ2-2; D gene: NA; V gene: TRBV28; CDR3 DNA: TGTGCCAGCAGTCTCCTCGAGAACACCGGGGAGCTGTTTTTT; CDR3 protein: CASSLLENTGELFF
clone size: NA; J gene: TRBJ1-2; D gene: TRBD1; V gene: TRBV5-6; CDR3 DNA: TGTGCCAGCAGCCCAAAGGGACAGTTCCTCGGTAGTGGCTATGGCTACACCTTC; CDR3 protein: CASSPKGQFLGSGYGYTF
clone size: NA; J gene: TRBJ2-5; D gene: TRBD1; V gene: TRBV6-5; CDR3 DNA: TGTGCCAGCATCAAGGGACAGGGGTTTTTAGAGACCCAGTACTTC; CDR3 protein: CASIKGQGFLETQYF
clone size: NA; J gene: TRBJ1-6; D gene: NA; V gene: TRBV28; CDR3 DNA: TGTGCCAGCAGTTTGCCGGGACTCTATGGGGACTCACCCCTCCACTTT; CDR3 protein: CASSLPGLYGDSPLHF
clone size: once; J gene: TRBJ1-2; D gene: NA; V gene: TRBV7-3; CDR3 DNA: TGTGCCAGCAGCTTAAATCGAGCGGAGGGCTACACCTTC; CDR3 protein: CASSLNRAEGYTF
clone size: NA; J gene: TRBJ2-5; D gene: NA; V gene: TRBV3-1/TRBV3-2; CDR3 DNA: TGTGCCAGCAGCCTTCAGGACTCGATCGGGACCCAGTACTTC; CDR3 protein: CASSLQDSIGTQYF